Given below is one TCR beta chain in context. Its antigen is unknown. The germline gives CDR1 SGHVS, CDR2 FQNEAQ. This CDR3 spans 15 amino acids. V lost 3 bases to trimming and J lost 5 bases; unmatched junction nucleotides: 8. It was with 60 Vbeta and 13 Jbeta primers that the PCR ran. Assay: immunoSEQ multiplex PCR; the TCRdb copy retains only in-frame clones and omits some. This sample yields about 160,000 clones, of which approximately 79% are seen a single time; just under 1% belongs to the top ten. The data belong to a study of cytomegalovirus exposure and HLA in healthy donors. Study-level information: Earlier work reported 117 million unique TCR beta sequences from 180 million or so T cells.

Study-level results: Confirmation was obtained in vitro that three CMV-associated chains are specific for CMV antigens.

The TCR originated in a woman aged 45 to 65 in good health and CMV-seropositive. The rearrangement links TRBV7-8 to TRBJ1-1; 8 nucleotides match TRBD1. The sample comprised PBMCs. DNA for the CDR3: TGTGCCAGCAGCTTCATCTGGACAGGGAGGACTGAAGCTTTCTTT. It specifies CASSFIWTGRTEAFF.